The 7 T cell receptor beta chains presented below share a single source sample, sequenced in a study of T cells expressing NK-cell markers (TCRdb year 2020). Library preparation employed 5' RACE. The sequencer was an Illumina HiSeq 2000. Each CDR3 protein sequence appears as one entry after TCRdb reprocessed the reads, and no DNA is included. The table kept for this sample lists 400,000 to 550,000 distinct CDR3 sequences. Of the sample, under 7.5% falls within the top ten clones. The sequencing sample was made of blood T cells: a sorted CD56 or NKG2C T cell subset, CD4+ or CD8+ T cells, or bulk PBMC T cells (not recorded which). Receptors were obtained from a woman between 18 and 75 years old in good health.

This CDR3 reads CSARVAEGVETQYF. This chain joins TRBV20-1 and TRBJ2-5; TCRdb gives TRBD1 as the D gene, but with no DNA this cannot be confirmed. This CDR3 comprises 14 residues. Germline-derived CDR1 and CDR2 are DFQATT and SNEGSKA (reference sequence).

The rearrangement joins TRBV9 to TRBJ2-1; TCRdb returns TRBD2, unconfirmable since there is no DNA. Per the germline V gene, CDR1 is SGDLS and CDR2 is YYNGEE. The CDR3 spans 16 residues. The CDR3 loop is CASSVDGRFSYNEQFF.

The chain has TRBV5-6 and TRBJ1-1. The CDR3 has 14 amino acids. Germline CDR1 reads SGHDT; CDR2 reads YYEEEE. The CDR3 loop reads CASTHGGWDTEAFF. The full variable domain, in which reference TRBV5-6 and TRBJ1-1 provide the parts outside the CDR3, is DAGVTQSPTHLIKTRGQQVTLRCSPKSGHDTVSWYQQALGQGPQFIFQYYEEEERQRGNFPDRFSGHQFPNYSSELNVNALLLGDSALYLCASTHGGWDTEAFFGQGTRLTVV.

CDR3 sequence reads: CASSFPRTSGIYNEQFF. The chain is built from TRBV28 and TRBJ2-1; TCRdb picks TRBD2, but there is no DNA to check that call. The length of the CDR3 is 17 residues. The germline V gene encodes CDR1 MDHEN and CDR2 SYDVKM.

The chain links TRBV7-8 to TRBJ2-3; TCRdb calls TRBD2, which cannot be checked without DNA. The CDR3 extends over 18 amino acids. Germline lookup yields CDR1 SGHVS and CDR2 FQNEAQ. The chain's CDR3 is CASSLRTSGGASTDTQYF.

V usage is TRBV7-2 and J usage is TRBJ2-2. This CDR3 contains 15 residues. Germline CDR1 reads SGHTA; CDR2 reads FQGNSA. The chain's CDR3 is CASNVDSGHTGELFF.

The gene calls are TRBV7-2 and TRBJ2-5; checking the TCRdb D call of TRBD1 is not possible without DNA. Germline CDR1 is SGHTA and CDR2 is FQGNSA. The CDR3 is 14 amino acids. This CDR3 reads CASSFPGQQETQYF.